This is a list of T cell receptor beta chains from one sample in a study of OX40 agonist ivuxolimab in advanced cancers. TCRdb's copy holds only in-frame clones and misses some; the assay was immunoSEQ multiplex PCR. The profile shows tens of thousands of clones, approximately 90% of them singletons. Sample: CD4+ or CD8+ T cells sorted from blood, taken in a trial of the OX40 agonist ivuxolimab. The receptors originated from an adult with an advanced solid tumor such as melanoma, head and neck, liver or kidney cancer. Each CDR3 is given without its conserved first and last residue.

v_gene	j_gene	CDR3aa
TRBV4-2	TRBJ2-3	ASSFRTSGSTDTQY
TRBV9	TRBJ2-7	ASSVAMGGAYEQY
TRBV10-3	TRBJ2-7	AISLREGNSYEQY
TRBV27	TRBJ2-3	ASRRDPVGTDTQY
TRBV6-1	TRBJ1-1	ASSDPRTPREAF
TRBV29-1	TRBJ1-1	SVGRGTDTEAF
TRBV9	TRBJ2-1	ASSVRGSSYNEQF
TRBV11-2	TRBJ2-1	ASSLGRVNEQF
TRBV5-1	TRBJ2-2	ASSPGRGSNTGELF
TRBV6-5	TRBJ2-6	ASSQGGSGANVLT
TRBV5-1	TRBJ2-2	ASSLDPKTGELF
TRBV29-1	TRBJ2-2	SIFSGGSTGELF
TRBV11-3	TRBJ2-1	ASSPGQGKDEQF
TRBV5-5	TRBJ2-7	ASSLQVGPYEQY
TRBV9	TRBJ2-3	ASSVESRAPDTQY
TRBV6-5	TRBJ1-1	ASSSGLNTEAF
TRBV27	TRBJ1-1	ASSLNGAPRDTEAF
TRBV15	TRBJ2-5	ATRPRNGLQETQY
TRBV2	TRBJ2-7	ASYTGTAYEQY
TRBV27	TRBJ2-7	ASTKASSGRANEQY
TRBV6-4	TRBJ2-1	ASSFGTGGGNEQF
TRBV11-2	TRBJ2-7	ASSPLAAGEQY
TRBV7-2	TRBJ1-3	ASSLDRGGFGNTIY
TRBV5-1	TRBJ2-7	ASSGSAYEQY
TRBV29-1	TRBJ2-5	SVEAGVQETQY
TRBV28	TRBJ2-5	ASSSGSQTQY
TRBV7-9	TRBJ1-1	ASSQNTEAF
TRBV27	TRBJ2-3	ASSSPGGTQY
TRBV11-3	TRBJ2-2	ASGKGVTGELF
TRBV27	TRBJ2-3	ASSPMGGLEGTDTQY
TRBV5-5	TRBJ1-1	ASSLHENTEAF
TRBV7-6	TRBJ2-7	ASSSSESYEQY
TRBV19	TRBJ2-7	ASSMGRGTGGTYEQY
TRBV9	TRBJ1-1	ASSVVETGRITEAF
TRBV7-3	TRBJ2-5	ASSLNRQETQY
TRBV19	TRBJ1-1	ASSPRTGYMNTEAF
TRBV28	TRBJ1-5	ASCPSGVYSNQPQH
TRBV5-1	TRBJ2-5	ASRGPRSALAETQY
TRBV11-2	TRBJ2-1	ASSLASGSFEQF
TRBV7-8	TRBJ2-6	ASSYRESGANVLT
TRBV6-6	TRBJ1-1	ASSPRGGTEAF
TRBV6-6	TRBJ1-2	ASSYPDRGHSYT
TRBV21-1	TRBJ1-2	ASSKDHGREDYGYT
TRBV7-3	TRBJ2-3	ASSSQLADTQY
TRBV7-2	TRBJ2-5	ASSLGPRGGGQETQY